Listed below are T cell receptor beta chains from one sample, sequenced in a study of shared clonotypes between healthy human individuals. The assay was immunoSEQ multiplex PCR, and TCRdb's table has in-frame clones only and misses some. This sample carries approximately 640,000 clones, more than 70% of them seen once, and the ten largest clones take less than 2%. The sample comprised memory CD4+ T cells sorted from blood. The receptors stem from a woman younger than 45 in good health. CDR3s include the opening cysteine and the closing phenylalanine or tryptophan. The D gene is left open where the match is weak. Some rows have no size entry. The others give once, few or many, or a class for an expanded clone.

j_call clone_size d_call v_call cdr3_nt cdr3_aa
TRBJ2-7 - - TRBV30 TGTGCCTGGAGTGTAAGGTCTGAGGGCGAGCAGTACTTC CAWSVRSEGEQYF
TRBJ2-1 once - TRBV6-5 TGTGCCAGCAGTCGCCGAACCAGTGGTGAGCAGTTCTTC CASSRRTSGEQFF
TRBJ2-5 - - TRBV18 TGTGCCAGCTCACCCTATGACCAAGAGACCCAGTACTTC CASSPYDQETQYF
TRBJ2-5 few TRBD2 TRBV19 TGTGCCAGTAGTAGCTTACCGGAGGGCGGGGGGACCCAGTACTTC CASSSLPEGGGTQYF
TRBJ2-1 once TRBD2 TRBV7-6 TGTGCCAGCAGCTTGGTCATGGCGGGAGGGCCGGAAGAGCAGTTCTTC CASSLVMAGGPEEQFF
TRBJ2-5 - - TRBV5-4 TGTGCCAGCAGCTTGTTACTCCATCCAGAGACCCAGTACTTC CASSLLLHPETQYF
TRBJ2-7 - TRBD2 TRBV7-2 TGTGCCAGCAGAGTTCAGCGGGACTCCTACGAGCAGTACTTC CASRVQRDSYEQYF
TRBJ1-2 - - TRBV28 TGTGCCAGCAGTTTAGGTGCGGCCCTCTATGGCTACACCTTC CASSLGAALYGYTF
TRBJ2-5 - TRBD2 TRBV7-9 TGTGCCAGCAGCTTCGGTAGCGGGAGGATACAAGAGACCCAGTACTTC CASSFGSGRIQETQYF
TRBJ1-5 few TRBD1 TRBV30 TGTGCCTGGAGAAAGACAGGGGGTAGCAATCAGCCCCAGCATTTT CAWRKTGGSNQPQHF
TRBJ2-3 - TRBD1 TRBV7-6 TGTGCCAGCAGGCAGCAGGGGGTGGATACGCAGTATTTT CASRQQGVDTQYF
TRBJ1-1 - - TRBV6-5 TGTGCCAGCAGTACCGGACAGCGGATGAACACTGAAGCTTTCTTT CASSTGQRMNTEAFF
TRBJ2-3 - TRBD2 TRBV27 TGTGCCAGGCGGGGGGGAGATACGCAGTATTTT CARRGGDTQYF
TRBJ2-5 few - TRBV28 TGTGCCAGCAGTTTAGGCATGGGGCAAGAGACCCAGTACTTC CASSLGMGQETQYF
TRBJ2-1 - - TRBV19 TGTGCCAGTAGGGACCCTTGGGGGAGCTCCTACAATGAGCAGTTCTTC CASRDPWGSSYNEQFF
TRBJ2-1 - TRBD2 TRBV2 TGTGCCAGCAGGAGGCTAGCGGGGAACTACAATGAGCAGTTCTTC CASRRLAGNYNEQFF
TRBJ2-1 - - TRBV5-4 TGTGCCAGCAGCTTGGTTCAGGGAAGCTCCTACAATGAGCAGTTCTTC CASSLVQGSSYNEQFF
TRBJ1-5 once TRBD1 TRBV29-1 TGCAGCGTTGGGACAGGGGCTAATCAGCCCCAGCATTTT CSVGTGANQPQHF
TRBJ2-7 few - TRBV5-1 TGCGCCAGCAGCTTGGGTGGACAGAGGATCTCCTACGAGCAGTACTTC CASSLGGQRISYEQYF
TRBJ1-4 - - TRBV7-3 TGTGCCAGCAGCTTAACCAGCAGAAAAGGTAATGAAAAACTGTTTTTT CASSLTSRKGNEKLFF
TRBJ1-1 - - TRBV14 TGTGCCAGCAGCCTACTTACCGCTGAAGCTTTCTTT CASSLLTAEAFF
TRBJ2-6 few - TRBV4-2 TGTGCCAGCAGCCAAGGCCCTGCCACCTCTGGGGCCAACGTCCTGACTTTC CASSQGPATSGANVLTF
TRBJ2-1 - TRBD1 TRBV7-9 TGTGCCAGCAGCCCATGGACAGGGGGCATTGAGCAGTTCTTC CASSPWTGGIEQFF
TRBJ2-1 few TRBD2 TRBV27 TGTGCCAGCAGTTTCAACGGGAGGGCAAATGAGCAGTTCTTC CASSFNGRANEQFF
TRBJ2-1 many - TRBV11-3 TGTGCCAGCAGCTTAGATCGAAACCTGCGGGAGCAGTTCTTC CASSLDRNLREQFF
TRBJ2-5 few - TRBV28 TGTGCCAGCAGTTTGGTTGCGCTTGAGACCCAGTACTTC CASSLVALETQYF
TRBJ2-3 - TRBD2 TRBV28 TGTGCCAGCAGTACTCGACTAGCGGGCAAAGATACGCAGTATTTT CASSTRLAGKDTQYF
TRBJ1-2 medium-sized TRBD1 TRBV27 TGTGCCAGCAGGAAGACAGGGTCTGGCTACACCTTC CASRKTGSGYTF
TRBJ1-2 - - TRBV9 TGTGCCAGCAGCGTAGCTGAGGGGGGTCTCTATGGCTACACCTTC CASSVAEGGLYGYTF
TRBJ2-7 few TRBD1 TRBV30 TGTGCCTGGAGCCGGGGACAGACCTACGAGCAGTACTTC CAWSRGQTYEQYF
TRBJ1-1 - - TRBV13 TGTGCCAGCAGCCGCGGACGGGGGAACACTGAAGCTTTCTTT CASSRGRGNTEAFF
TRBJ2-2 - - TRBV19 TGTGCCAGTAGCCCGGGACACTTAGAGGTCGGGGAGCTGTTTTTT CASSPGHLEVGELFF
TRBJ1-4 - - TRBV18 TGTGCCAGCTCCCCAGACCCCCCATCGATTATGTCAACTAATGAAAAACTGTTTTTT CASSPDPPSIMSTNEKLFF
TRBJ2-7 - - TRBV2 TGTGCCAGCAGTTACGGGACGACTACCTACGAGCAGTACTTC CASSYGTTTYEQYF
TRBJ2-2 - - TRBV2 TGTGCCAGCAGTGAATTGGGGGGACTCACCGGGGAGCTGTTTTTT CASSELGGLTGELFF
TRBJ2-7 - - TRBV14 TGTGCCAGCAGCCAAACGATCTCCTACGAGCAGTACTTC CASSQTISYEQYF
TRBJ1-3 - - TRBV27 TGTGCCAGCAGTTTATCGAACCCCTCCCGTTCGTACTCTGGAAACACCATATATTTT CASSLSNPSRSYSGNTIYF
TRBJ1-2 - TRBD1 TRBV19 TGTGCCGTCGGTCTGAAAAAACAGGGGCCCCTTAACTATGGCTACACCTTC CAVGLKKQGPLNYGYTF
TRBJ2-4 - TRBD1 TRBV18 TGTGCCAGCTCAGTCCAGGGGGCGTTGGCCAAAAACATTCAGTACTTC CASSVQGALAKNIQYF
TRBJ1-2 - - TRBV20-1 TGCAGTGCTCGTCACACTAGGGGCTACACCTTC CSARHTRGYTF
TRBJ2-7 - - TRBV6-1 TGTGCCAGCAGAGGGACTCCAGATCCCCTAGACGAGCAGTACTTC CASRGTPDPLDEQYF
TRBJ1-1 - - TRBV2 TGTGCCAGCAGTCCCCTCGGGGGGATAGGGAACACTGAAGCTTTCTTT CASSPLGGIGNTEAFF
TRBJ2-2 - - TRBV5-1 TGCGCCAGCAGCTTGACCGGGACACACACCGGGGAGCTGTTTTTT CASSLTGTHTGELFF
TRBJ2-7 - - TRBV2 TGTGCCAGCTCCTCCCAAATGCCCTACGAGCAGTACTTC CASSSQMPYEQYF
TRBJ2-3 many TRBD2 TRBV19 TGTGCCAGTCGGACTAGCGGGAGCACAGATACGCAGTATTTT CASRTSGSTDTQYF
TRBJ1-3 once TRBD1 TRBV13 TGTGCCAGCAGCTTAGGCTTTGGACAGGGTGCTGGAAACACCATATATTTT CASSLGFGQGAGNTIYF
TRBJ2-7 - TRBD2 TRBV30 TGTGCCTGGAGTGGGCCTAGCGGCCTATCCTACGAGCAGTACTTC CAWSGPSGLSYEQYF
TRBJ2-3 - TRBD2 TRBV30 TGTGCCGGCCGACTAGCGGGGGCGGGGGATACGCAGTATTTT CAGRLAGAGDTQYF
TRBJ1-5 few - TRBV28 TGTGCCAGCAGTTTATTTAGTGAGAGCAGAGGCAATCAGCCCCAGCATTTT CASSLFSESRGNQPQHF
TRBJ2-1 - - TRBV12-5 TGTGCTAGTGGTGCCCACATAAATGAGCAGTTCTTC CASGAHINEQFF
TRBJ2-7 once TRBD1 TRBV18 TGTGCCAGCTCACCATATCCAGGGGGCTACGAGCAGTACTTC CASSPYPGGYEQYF
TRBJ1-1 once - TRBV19 TGTGCCAGTAGTATGAGAGTCTCACGGGGCACTGAAGCTTTCTTT CASSMRVSRGTEAFF
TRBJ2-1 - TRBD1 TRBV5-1 TGCGCCAGCAGCTTGGGGACAGGTTATAATGAGCAGTTCTTC CASSLGTGYNEQFF
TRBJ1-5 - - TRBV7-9 TGTGCCAGCAGCTCGCAGGGATATAGCAATCAGCCCCAGCATTTT CASSSQGYSNQPQHF